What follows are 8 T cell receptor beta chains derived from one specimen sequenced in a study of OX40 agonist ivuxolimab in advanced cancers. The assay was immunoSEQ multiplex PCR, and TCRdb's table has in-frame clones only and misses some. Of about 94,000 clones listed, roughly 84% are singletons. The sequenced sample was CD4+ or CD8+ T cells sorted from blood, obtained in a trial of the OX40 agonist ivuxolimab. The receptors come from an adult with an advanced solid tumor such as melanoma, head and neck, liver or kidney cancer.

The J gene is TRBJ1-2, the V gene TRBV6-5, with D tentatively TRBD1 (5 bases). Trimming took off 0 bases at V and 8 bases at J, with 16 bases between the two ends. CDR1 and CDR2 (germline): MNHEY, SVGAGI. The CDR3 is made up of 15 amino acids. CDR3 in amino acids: CASSYSPLFGGGYTF. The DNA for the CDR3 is TGTGCCAGCAGTTACTCGCCACTTTTTGGGGGAGGCTACACCTTC.

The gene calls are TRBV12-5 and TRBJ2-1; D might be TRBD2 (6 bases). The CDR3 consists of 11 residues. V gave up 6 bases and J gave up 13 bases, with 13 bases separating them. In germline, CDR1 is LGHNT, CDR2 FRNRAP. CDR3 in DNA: TGTGCTAGTGGCCGAGGGGACTTACAGTTCTTC. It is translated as CASGRGDLQFF.

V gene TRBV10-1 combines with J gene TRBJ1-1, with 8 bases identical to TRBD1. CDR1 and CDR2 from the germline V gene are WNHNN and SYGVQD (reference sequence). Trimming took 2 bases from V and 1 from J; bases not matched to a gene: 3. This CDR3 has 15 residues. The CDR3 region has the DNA TGCGCCAGCAGTGAGGGGGGGACAGGGAACACTGAAGCTTTCTTT. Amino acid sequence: CASSEGGTGNTEAFF.

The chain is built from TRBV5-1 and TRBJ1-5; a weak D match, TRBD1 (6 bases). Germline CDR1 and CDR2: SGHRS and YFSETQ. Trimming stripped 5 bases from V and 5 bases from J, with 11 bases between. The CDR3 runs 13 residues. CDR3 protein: CASRGGAYQPQHF. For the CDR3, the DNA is TGCGCCAGCAGGGGGGGGGCGTATCAGCCCCAGCATTTT.

This CDR3 reads CASTGGSYNSPLHF. The CDR3 DNA sequence: TGTGCCAGCACAGGGGGCTCCTATAATTCACCCCTCCACTTT. The chain is built from TRBV6-5 and TRBJ1-6; 7 bases are shared with TRBD1. The CDR3 runs 14 residues. The germline V gene encodes CDR1 MNHEY and CDR2 SVGAGI. V shed 7 bases, J shed 0 bases, and the junction held 0 bases outside the gene matches.

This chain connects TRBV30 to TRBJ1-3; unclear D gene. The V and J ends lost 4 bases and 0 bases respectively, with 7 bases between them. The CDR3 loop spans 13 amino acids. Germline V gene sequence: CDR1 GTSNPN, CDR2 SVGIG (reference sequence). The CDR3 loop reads CAWKLSSGNTIYF. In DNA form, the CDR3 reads TGTGCCTGGAAGTTGTCCTCTGGAAACACCATATATTTT.

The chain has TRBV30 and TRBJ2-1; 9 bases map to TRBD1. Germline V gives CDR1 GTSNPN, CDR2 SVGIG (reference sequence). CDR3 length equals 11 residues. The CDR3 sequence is CAGTGLVEQFF. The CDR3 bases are TGTGCTGGGACAGGGTTGGTTGAGCAGTTCTTC.

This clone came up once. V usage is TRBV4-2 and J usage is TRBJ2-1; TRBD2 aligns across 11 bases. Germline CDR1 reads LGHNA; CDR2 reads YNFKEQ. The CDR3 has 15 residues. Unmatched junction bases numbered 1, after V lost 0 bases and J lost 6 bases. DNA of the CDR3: TGTGCCAGCAGCCAAGATCTAGCGGGGGGCAATGAGCAGTTCTTC. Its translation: CASSQDLAGGNEQFF.